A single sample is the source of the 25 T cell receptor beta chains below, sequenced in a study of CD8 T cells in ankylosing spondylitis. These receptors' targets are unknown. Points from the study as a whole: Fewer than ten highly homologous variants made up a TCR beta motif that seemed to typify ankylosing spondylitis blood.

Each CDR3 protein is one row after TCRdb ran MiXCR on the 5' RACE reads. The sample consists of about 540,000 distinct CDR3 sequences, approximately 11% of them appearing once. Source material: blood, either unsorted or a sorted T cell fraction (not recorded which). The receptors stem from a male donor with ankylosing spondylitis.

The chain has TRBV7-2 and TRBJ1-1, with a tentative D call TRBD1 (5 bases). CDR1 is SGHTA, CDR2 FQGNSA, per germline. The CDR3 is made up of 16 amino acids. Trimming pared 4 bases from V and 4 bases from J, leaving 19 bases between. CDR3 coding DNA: TGTGCCAGCAGCTGGGGGGTGGCAGGACAAGGCACTGAAGCTTTCTTT. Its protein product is CASSWGVAGQGTEAFF.

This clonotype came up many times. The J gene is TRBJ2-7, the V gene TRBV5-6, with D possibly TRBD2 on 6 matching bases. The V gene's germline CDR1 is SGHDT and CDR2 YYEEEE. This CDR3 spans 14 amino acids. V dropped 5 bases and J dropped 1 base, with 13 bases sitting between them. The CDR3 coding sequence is TGTGCCAGCAGAAGACGCGGGATGTCCTACGAGCAGTACTTC. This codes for CASRRRGMSYEQYF.

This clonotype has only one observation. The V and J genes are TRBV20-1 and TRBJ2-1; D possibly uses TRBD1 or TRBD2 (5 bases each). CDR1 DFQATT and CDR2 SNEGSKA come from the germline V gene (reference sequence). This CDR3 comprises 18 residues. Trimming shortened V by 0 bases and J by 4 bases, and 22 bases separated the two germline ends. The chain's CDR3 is CSARDFVLRDRTYNEQFF. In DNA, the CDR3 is TGCAGTGCTAGAGATTTCGTACTCCGGGACCGAACTTACAATGAGCAGTTCTTC.

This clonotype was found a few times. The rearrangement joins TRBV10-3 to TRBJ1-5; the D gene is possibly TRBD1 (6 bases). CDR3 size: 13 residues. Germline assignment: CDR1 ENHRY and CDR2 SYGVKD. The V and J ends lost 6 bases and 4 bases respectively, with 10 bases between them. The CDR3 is CAISGQPNQPQHF. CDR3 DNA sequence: TGTGCCATCAGCGGACAGCCAAATCAGCCCCAGCATTTT.

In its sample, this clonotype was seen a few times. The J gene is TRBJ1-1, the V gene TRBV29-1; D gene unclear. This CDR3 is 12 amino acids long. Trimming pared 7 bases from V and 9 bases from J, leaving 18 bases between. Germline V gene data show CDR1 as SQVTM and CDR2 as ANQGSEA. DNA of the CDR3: TGCAGCGCCGTGGCTGGATCTGCTCAAGCTTTCTTT. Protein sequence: CSAVAGSAQAFF.

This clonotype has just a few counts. In nucleotides, the CDR3 is TGTGCCAGCAGCTTGGAGGGGGTTCCTCCCTACGAGCAGTACTTC. The encoded protein is CASSLEGVPPYEQYF. The genes are TRBV5-5 and TRBJ2-7, with D perhaps matching TRBD1 (6 bases). CDR3 length: 15 amino acids. V dropped 0 bases and J dropped 2 bases, with 12 bases sitting between them. Germline-derived CDR1 and CDR2 are SGHKS and YYEKEE (reference sequence).

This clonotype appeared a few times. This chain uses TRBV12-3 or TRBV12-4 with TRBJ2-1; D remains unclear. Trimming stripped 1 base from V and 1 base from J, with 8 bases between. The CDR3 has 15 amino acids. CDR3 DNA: TGTGCCAGCAGTTTAGAGGCGGCTTCCTACAATGAGCAGTTCTTC. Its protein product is CASSLEAASYNEQFF.

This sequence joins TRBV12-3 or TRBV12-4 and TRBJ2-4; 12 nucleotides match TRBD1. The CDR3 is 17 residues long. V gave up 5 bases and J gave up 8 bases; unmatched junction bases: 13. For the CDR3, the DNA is TGTGCCAGCAGTCCCTTTGGGACAGGGGGCGCGGGTCACATTCAGTACTTC. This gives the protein CASSPFGTGGAGHIQYF.

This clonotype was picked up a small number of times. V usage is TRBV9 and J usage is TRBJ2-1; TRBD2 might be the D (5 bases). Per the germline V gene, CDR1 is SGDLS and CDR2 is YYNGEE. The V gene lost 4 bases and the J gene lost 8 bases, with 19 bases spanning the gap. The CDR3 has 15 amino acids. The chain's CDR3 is CASSPSRSYPHEQFF. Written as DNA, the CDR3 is TGTGCCAGCAGCCCTAGCCGGTCGTACCCCCATGAGCAGTTCTTC.

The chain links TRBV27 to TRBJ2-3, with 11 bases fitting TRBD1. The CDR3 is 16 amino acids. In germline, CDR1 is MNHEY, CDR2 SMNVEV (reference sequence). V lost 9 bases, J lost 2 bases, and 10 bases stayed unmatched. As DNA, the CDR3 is TGTGCCAGTAGGGTACGGACAGGGGGCGACACAGATACGCAGTATTTT. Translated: CASRVRTGGDTDTQYF.

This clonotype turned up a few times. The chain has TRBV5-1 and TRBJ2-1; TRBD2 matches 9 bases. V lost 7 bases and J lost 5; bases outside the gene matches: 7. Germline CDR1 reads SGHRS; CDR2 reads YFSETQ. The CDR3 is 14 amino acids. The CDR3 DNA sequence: TGCGCCAGCCTTGGGGCTAGCGGGAACAATGAGCAGTTCTTC. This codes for CASLGASGNNEQFF.

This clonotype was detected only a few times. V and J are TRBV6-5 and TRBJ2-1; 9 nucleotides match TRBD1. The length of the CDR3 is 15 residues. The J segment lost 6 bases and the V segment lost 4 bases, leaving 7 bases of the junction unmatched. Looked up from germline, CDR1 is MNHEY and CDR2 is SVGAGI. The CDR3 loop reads CASSSGTGYINEQFF. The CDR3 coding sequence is TGTGCCAGCAGTTCCGGGACAGGGTATATCAATGAGCAGTTCTTC.

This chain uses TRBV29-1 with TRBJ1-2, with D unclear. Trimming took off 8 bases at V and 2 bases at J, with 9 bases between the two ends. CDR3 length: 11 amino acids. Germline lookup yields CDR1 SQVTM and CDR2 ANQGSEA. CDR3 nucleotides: TGCAGCACTGGGAACAACTATGGCTACACCTTC. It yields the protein CSTGNNYGYTF.

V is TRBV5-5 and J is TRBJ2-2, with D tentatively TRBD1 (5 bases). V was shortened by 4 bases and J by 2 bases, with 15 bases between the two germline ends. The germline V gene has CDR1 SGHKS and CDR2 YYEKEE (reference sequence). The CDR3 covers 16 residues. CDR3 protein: CASSANPTANTGELFF. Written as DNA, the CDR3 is TGTGCCAGCAGCGCAAATCCGACAGCAAACACCGGGGAGCTGTTTTTT.

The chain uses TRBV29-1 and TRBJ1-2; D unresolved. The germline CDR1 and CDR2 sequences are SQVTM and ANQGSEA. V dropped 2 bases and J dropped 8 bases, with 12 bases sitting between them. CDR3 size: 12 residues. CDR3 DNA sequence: TGCAGCGTTGAATACGGCGGAACGGGCTACACCTTC. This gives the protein CSVEYGGTGYTF.

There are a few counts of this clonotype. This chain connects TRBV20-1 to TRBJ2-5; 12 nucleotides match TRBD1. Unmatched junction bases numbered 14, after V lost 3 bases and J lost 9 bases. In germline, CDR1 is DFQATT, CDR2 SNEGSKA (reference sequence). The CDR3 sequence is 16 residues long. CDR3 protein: CSASPGQGADRRAQYF. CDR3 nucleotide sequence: TGCAGTGCTAGTCCGGGACAGGGGGCCGATAGGAGGGCCCAGTACTTC.

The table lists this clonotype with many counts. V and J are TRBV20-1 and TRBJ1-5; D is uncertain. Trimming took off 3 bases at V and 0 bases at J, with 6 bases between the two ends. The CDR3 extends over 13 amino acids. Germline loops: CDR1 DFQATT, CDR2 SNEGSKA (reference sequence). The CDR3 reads CSASDHSNQPQHF. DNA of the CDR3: TGCAGTGCTAGCGACCATAGCAATCAGCCCCAGCATTTT.

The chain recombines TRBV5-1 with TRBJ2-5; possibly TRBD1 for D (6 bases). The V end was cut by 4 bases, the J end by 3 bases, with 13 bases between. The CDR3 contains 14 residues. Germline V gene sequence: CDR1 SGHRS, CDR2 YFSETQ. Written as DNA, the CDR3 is TGCGCCAGCAGCGAGCCGGGACATAAAGAGACCCAGTACTTC. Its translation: CASSEPGHKETQYF.

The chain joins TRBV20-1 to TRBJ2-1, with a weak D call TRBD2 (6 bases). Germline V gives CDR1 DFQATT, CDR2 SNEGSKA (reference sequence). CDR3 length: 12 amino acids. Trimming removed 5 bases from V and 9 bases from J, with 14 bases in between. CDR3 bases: TGCAGTGCTGAAAGGGGACTCCCTGAGCAGTTCTTC. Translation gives CSAERGLPEQFF.

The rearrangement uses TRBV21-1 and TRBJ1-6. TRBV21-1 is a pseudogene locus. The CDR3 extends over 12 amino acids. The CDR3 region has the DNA TGTGCCAGCAGCAAAACTTGGTCACCCCTCCACTTT. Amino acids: CASSKTWSPLHF.

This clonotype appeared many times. The CDR3 DNA reads TGTGCCAGCAGCTTCCTTGGGACTAGCCCTAATGAGCAGTTCTTC. Translating it yields CASSFLGTSPNEQFF. The chain recombines TRBV7-2 with TRBJ2-1, with 9 bases that match TRBD2. The CDR3 has 15 residues. Germline V gene data show CDR1 as SGHTA and CDR2 as FQGNSA. The J segment lost 7 bases and the V segment lost 3 bases, leaving 7 bases of the junction unmatched.

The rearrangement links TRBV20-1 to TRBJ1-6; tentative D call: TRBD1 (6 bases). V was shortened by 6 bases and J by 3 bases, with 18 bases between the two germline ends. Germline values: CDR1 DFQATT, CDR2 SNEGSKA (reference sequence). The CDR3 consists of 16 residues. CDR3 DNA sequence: TGCAGTGCCCCCCGGAGGGGGGGGAACTATAATTCACCCCTCCACTTT. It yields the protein CSAPRRGGNYNSPLHF.

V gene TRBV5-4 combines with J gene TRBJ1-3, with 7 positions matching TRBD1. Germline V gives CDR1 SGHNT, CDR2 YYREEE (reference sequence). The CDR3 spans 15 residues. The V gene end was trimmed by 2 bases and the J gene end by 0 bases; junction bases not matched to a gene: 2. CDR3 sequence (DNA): TGTGCCAGCAGCTTCGGACAGGCCTCTGGAAACACCATATATTTT. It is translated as CASSFGQASGNTIYF.

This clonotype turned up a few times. As DNA, the CDR3 is TGTGCCAGCAGCACTAGGCATGACGCTGGGGCCAACGTCCTGACTTTC. The encoded protein is CASSTRHDAGANVLTF. The chain joins TRBV11-2 to TRBJ2-6, with TRBD2 as a possible D gene (5 bases). The V and J ends lost 5 bases and 2 bases respectively, with 13 bases between them. This CDR3 has 16 residues. Germline V gives CDR1 SGHAT, CDR2 FQNNGV.

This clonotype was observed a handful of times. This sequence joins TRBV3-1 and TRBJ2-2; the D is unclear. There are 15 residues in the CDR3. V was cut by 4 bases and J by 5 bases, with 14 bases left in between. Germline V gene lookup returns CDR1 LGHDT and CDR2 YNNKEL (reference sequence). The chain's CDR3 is CASSPDTVGTGELFF. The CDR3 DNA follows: TGTGCCAGCAGCCCCGACACCGTCGGGACCGGGGAGCTGTTTTTT. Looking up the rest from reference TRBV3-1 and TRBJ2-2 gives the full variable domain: DTAVSQTPKYLVTQMGNDKSIKCEQNLGHDTMYWYKQDSKKFLKIMFSYNNKELIINETVPNRFSPKSPDKAHLNLHINSLELGDSAVYFCASSPDTVGTGELFFGEGSRLTVL.